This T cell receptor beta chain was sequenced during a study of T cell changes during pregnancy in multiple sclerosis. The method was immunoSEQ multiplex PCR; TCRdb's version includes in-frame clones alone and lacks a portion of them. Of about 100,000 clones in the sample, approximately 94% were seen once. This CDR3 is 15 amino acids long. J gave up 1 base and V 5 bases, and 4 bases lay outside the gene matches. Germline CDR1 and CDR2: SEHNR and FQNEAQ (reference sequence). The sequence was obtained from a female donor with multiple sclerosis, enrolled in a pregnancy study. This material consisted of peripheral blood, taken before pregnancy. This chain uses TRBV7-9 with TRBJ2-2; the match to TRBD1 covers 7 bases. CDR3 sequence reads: CASSPGTENTGELFF. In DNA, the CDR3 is TGTGCCAGCAGCCCTGGGACAGAGAACACCGGGGAGCTGTTTTTT.